This T cell receptor (delta chain) comes out of a study of gamma-delta chains in newborns, infants, children. On the study more broadly: Innate gammadelta T cells reportedly expand polyclonally right after birth, driven by microbial exposure, per the title.

V lost 4 bases and J lost 0; bases outside the gene matches: 26. The CDR3 spans 23 residues. Germline assignment: CDR1 TSWWSYY and CDR2 QGS. TCRdb fed the reads to CATT. This table has 4,000 to 5,000 delta-chain clones, 30% to 40% appearing once. The chain is built from TRDV1 and TRDJ1, with TRDD3 identical over 10 bases. This clonotype was sampled from a child who received the measles vaccine. The sample consisted of blood. The CDR3, as DNA: TGTGCTCTTGGGGCACGGATCTACGTAGAACTGGGGGATCTGCTTCTGTACACCGATAAACTCATCTTT. It translates to CALGARIYVELGDLLLYTDKLIF.